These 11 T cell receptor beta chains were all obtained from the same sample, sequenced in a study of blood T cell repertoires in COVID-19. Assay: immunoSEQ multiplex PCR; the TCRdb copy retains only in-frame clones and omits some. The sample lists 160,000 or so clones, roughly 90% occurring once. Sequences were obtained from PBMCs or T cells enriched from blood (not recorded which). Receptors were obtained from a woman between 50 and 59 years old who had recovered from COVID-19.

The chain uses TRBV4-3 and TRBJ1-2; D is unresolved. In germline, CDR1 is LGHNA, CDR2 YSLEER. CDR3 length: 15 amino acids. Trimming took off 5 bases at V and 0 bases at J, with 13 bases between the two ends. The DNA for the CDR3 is TGCGCCAGCAGCTCTACGGGGTCTCCTAACTATGGCTACACCTTC. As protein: CASSSTGSPNYGYTF.

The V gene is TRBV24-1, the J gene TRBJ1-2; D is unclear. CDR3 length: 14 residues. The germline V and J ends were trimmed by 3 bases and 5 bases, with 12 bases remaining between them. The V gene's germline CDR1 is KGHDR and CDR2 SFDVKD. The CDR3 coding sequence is TGTGCCACCAGTGATGATGGTCCCAGTTATGGCTACACCTTC. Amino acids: CATSDDGPSYGYTF.

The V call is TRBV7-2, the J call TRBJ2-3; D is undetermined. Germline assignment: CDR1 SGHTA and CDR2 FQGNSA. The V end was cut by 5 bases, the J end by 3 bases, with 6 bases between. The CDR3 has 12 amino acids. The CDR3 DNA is TGTGCCAGCAGCGTCTATACAGATACGCAGTATTTT. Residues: CASSVYTDTQYF. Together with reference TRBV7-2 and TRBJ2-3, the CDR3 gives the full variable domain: GAGVSQSPSNKVTEKGKDVELRCDPISGHTALYWYRQSLGQGLEFLIYFQGNSAPDKSGLPSDRFSAERTGGSVSTLTIQRTQQEDSAVYLCASSVYTDTQYFGPGTRLTVL.

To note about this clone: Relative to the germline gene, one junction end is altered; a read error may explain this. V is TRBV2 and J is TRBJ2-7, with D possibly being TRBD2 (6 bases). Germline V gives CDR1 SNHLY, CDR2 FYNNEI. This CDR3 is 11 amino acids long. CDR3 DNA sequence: TGTGCCAGCAAAGGAGGGATCGGAGTGGACTTC. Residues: CASKGGIGVDF.

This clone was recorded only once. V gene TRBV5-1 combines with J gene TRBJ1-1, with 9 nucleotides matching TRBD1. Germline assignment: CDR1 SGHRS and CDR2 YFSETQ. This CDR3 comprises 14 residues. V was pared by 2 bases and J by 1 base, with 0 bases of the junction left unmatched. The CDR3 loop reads CASSLQGANTEAFF. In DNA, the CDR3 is TGCGCCAGCAGCTTACAGGGGGCGAACACTGAAGCTTTCTTT.

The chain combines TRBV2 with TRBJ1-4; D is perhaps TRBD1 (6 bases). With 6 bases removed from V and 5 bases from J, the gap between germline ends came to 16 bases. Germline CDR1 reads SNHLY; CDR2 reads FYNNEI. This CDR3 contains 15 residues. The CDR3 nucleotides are TGTGCCAGCAGGAAGCGAGGACAGCCAAATGAAAAACTGTTTTTT. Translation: CASRKRGQPNEKLFF.

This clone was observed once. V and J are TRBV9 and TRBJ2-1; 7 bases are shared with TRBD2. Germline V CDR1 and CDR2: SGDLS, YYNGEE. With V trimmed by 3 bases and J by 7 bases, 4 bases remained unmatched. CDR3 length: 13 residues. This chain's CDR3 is CASSATSRNEQFF. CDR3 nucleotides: TGTGCCAGCAGCGCGACTAGCAGGAATGAGCAGTTCTTC.

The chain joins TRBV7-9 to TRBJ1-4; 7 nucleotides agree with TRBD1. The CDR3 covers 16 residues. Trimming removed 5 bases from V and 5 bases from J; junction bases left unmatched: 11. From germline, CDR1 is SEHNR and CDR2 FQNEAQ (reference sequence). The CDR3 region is CASSPRRDRFNEKLFF. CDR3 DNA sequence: TGTGCCAGCAGCCCTAGGAGGGACAGATTCAATGAAAAACTGTTTTTT.

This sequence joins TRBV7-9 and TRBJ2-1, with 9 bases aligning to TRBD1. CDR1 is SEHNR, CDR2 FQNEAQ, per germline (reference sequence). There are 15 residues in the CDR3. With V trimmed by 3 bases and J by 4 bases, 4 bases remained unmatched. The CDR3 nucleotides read TGTGCCAGCAGCTTCGCCGGGACAGGGTACAATGAGCAGTTCTTC. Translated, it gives CASSFAGTGYNEQFF.

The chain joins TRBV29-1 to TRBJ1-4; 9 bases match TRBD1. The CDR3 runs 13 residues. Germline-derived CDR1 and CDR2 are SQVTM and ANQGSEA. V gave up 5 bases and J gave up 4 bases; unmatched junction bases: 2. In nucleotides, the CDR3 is TGCAGCGTTCCGGACAGGGGTAATGAAAAACTGTTTTTT. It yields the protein CSVPDRGNEKLFF.

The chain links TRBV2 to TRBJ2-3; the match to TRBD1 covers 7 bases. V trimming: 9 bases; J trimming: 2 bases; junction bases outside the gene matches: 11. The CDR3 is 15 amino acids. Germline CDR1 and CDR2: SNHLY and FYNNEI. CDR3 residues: CASGRDSLLTDTQYF. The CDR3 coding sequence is TGTGCCAGTGGCCGGGACAGCCTCCTCACAGATACGCAGTATTTT.